This T cell receptor (beta chain) was sequenced during a study of shared clonotypes between healthy human individuals. The assay was carried out at the deep level. Researchers sequenced unsorted PBMC DNA using ten immunoSEQ deep assay plates. Clones were read by immunoSEQ multiplex PCR, and TCRdb kept only the in-frame ones, dropping some. This table has about 480,000 clones, 79% appearing once. This CDR3 is built from 11 residues. V lost 5 bases and J lost 2, with 4 bases in between. The V gene's germline CDR1 is SGHRS and CDR2 YFSETQ. Donation came from healthy HIV-negative adults that had no recent acute infections or vaccinations.

The clonotype was recovered from a woman aged 40 to 50 in good health. Some clones in this sample may be carry-over from other donors' samples. Sequenced input: PBMCs. V is TRBV5-1 and J is TRBJ1-2; D is unresolved. The CDR3 bases are TGCGCCAGCAGGGCCAACTATGGCTACACCTTC. Encoded protein: CASRANYGYTF.